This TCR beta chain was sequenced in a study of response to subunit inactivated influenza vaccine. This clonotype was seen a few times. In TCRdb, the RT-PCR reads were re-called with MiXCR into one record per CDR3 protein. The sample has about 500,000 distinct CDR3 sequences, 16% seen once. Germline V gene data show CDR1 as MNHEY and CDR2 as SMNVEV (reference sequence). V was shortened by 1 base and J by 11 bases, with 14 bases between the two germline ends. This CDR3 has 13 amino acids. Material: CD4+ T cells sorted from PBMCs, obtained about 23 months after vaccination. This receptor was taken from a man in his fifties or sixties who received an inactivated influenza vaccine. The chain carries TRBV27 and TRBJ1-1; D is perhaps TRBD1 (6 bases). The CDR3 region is CASSLFPGGDAFF. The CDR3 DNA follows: TGTGCCAGCAGTTTATTCCCGGGGGGCGACGCTTTCTTT.